Included here is one TCR beta chain sequence, with context. What it binds is unknown. CDR1 and CDR2 (germline): SGHNT, YYREEE (reference sequence). V dropped 4 bases and J dropped 2 bases, with 9 bases sitting between them. The CDR3 loop spans 13 amino acids. This sample was taken from a study of T cell repertoires and HLA-DP antigens. Deep-resolution sequencing targeted under 250,000 T cell genomes in pre-culture CD4+ samples. Clones were sequenced by immunoSEQ multiplex PCR, and TCRdb holds only the in-frame ones, with some missing. Among roughly 70,000 clones, around four fifths were seen once, and the ten largest hold about 1.4%.

The sample comprised CD4+ T cells from PBMCs. The chain uses TRBV5-4 and TRBJ2-5; D unclear. The source of this sequence is a man aged 60 to 75 in good health and CMV-seronegative. CDR3 nucleotide sequence: TGTGCCAGCAGCCTCCCCGGTCAAGAGACCCAGTACTTC. Translation gives CASSLPGQETQYF.